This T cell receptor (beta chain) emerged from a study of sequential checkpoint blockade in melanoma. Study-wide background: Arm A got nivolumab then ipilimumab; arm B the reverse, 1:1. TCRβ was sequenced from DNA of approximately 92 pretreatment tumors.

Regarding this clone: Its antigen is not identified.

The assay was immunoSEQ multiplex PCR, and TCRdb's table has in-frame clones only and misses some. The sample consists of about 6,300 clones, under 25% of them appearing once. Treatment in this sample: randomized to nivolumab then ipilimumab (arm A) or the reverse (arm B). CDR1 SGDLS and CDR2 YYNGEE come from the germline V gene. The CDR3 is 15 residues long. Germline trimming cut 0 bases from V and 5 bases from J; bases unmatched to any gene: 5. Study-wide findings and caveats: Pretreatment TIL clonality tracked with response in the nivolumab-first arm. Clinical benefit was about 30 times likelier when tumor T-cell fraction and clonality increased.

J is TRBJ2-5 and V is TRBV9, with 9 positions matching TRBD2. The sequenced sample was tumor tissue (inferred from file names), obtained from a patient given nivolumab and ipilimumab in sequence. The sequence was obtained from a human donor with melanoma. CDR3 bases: TGTGCCAGCAGCGTAGACGGACTAGCGATGGAGACCCAGTACTTC. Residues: CASSVDGLAMETQYF.